The sequence of this TCR beta chain was determined in a study of blood T cells in healthy people across ages. Whole-study context: Template switching retrieved approximately one barcoded beta molecule for each two T cells.

The CDR3 sequence is 14 residues long. The ends were cut back, 5 bases at V and 0 bases at J, with 8 bases in the middle. The germline V gene encodes CDR1 MDHEN and CDR2 SYDVKM. PCR was performed a second time for roughly 7 to 12 cycles using a sample-barcoded 5' primer and a J-beta primer mix. One entry per CDR3 protein, called by TCRdb with MiXCR from the 5' RACE reads. Of some 690,000 distinct CDR3 sequences listed, 22% are singletons. As concerns this clonotype: Its matching antigen is unknown.

The study, taken as a whole, reports: The recorded TCR beta diversity per million T cells decreased in a roughly linear manner with age.

The receptor was derived from a man between 65 and 79 years old in good health. The rearrangement uses TRBV28 and TRBJ2-4; D might be TRBD1 (5 bases). Input material: blood. The CDR3 sequence: CASSPQVAKNIQYF. Here the CDR3 DNA reads TGTGCCAGCAGTCCACAGGTAGCCAAAAACATTCAGTACTTC.